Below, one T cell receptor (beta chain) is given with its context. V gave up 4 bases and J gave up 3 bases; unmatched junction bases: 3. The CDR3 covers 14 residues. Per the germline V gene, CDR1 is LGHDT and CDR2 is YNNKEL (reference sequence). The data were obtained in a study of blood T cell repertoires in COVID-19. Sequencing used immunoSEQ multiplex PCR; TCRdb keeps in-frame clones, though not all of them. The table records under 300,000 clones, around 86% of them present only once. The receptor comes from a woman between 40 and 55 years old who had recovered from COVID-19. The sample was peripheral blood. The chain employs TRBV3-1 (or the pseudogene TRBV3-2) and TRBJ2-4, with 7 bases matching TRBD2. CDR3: CASSRGGGKNIQYF. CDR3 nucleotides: TGTGCCAGCAGCCGTGGGGGGGGCAAAAACATTCAGTACTTC.